This T cell receptor beta chain was identified in a study of T-cell reconstitution after alpha-beta-depleted transplantation in children. Study results and limitations: Roughly two months post-transplant, alpha-beta T cells reportedly originated from several hundred graft clones that had expanded. A year had passed since transplant, and T-cell counts and diversity by then came mostly from newly produced T cells.

This clonotype appeared a few times. Its antigen is not identified. Unique molecular identifiers featured in how the TCRbeta library was prepared. TCRdb re-called the PCR reads with MiXCR, one entry per CDR3 protein. The top ten clones hold about two fifths of a sample with hundreds of thousands of distinct CDR3 sequences, roughly a sixth of them seen once. Trimming removed 0 bases at V and 0 bases at J, with 9 bases between. CDR1 is SGHAT, CDR2 FQNNGV, per germline. The CDR3 loop spans 15 amino acids. This chain joins TRBV11-2 and TRBJ2-7; possible D gene TRBD1, 6 bases. Sequencing was performed on PBMCs, mostly from graft donor cells, taken 360 days after TCRalphabeta/CD19-depleted stem cell transplant. The source of this sequence is a male patient between 2 and 9 years old who had a stem cell transplant for acute lymphoblastic leukemia, so the T cells may come from the graft donor. This CDR3 is CASSLEGHRSYEQYF. The DNA for the CDR3 is TGTGCCAGCAGCTTAGAGGGACATCGCTCCTACGAGCAGTACTTC.